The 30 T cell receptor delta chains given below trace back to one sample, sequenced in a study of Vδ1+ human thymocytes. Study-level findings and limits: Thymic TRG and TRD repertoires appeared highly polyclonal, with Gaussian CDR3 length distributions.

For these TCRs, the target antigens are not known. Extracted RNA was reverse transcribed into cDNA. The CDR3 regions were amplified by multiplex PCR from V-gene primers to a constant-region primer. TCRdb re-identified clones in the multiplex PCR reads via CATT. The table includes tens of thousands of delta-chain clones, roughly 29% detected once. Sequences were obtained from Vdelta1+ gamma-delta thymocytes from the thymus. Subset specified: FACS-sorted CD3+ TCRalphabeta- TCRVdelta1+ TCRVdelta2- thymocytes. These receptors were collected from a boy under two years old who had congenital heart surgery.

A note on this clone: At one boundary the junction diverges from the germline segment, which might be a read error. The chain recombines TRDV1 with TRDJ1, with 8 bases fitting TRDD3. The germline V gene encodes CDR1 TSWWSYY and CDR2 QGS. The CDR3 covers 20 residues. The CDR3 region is CALGGNCLVGDQPDNDKLTF. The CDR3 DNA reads TGTGCTCTTGGGGGAAACTGTTTGGTGGGGGATCAACCCGACAACGATAAACTCACCTTT.

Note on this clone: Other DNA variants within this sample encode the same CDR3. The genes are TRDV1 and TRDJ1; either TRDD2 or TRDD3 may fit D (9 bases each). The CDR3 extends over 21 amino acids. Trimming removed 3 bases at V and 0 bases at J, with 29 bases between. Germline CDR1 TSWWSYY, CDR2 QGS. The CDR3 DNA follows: TGTGCTCTTGGGGACCCCACGGCCTTCCTACTGGGGGACTCGTACACCGATAAACTCATCTTT. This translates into CALGDPTAFLLGDSYTDKLIF.

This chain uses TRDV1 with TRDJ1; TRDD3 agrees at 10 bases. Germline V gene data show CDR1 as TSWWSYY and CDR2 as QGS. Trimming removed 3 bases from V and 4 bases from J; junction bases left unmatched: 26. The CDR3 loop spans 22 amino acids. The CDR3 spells CALGEMTLPTAGGYRGYDKLIF. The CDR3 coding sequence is TGTGCTCTTGGGGAGATGACACTTCCTACTGCTGGGGGATATAGGGGGTACGATAAACTCATCTTT.

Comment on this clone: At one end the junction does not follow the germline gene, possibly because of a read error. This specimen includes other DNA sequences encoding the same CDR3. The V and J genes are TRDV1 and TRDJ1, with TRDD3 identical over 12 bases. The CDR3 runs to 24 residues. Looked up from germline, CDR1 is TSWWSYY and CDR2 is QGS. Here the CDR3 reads CALGELERVFPLTGGYLDTDKLIF. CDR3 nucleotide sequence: TGTGCTCTCGGGGAACTGGAGAGGGTTTTCCCTTTGACTGGGGGATACCTCGACACCGATAAACTCATCTTT.

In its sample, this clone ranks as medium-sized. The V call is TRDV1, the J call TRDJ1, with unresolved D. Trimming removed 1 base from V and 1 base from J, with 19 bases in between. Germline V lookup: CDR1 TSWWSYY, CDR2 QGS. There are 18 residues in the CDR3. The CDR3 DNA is TGTGCTCTTGGGGAACAATACCCAGTTGCCGAGATCACCGATAAACTCATCTTT. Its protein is CALGEQYPVAEITDKLIF.

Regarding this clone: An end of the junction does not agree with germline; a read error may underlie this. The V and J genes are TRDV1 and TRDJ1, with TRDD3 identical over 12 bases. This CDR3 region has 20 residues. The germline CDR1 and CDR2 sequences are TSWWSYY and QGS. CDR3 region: CALGEQVLRPTGGYSDKPIF. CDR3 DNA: TGTGCTCTTGGGGAACAGGTCCTACGACCTACTGGGGGATACTCCGATAAACCCATCTTT.

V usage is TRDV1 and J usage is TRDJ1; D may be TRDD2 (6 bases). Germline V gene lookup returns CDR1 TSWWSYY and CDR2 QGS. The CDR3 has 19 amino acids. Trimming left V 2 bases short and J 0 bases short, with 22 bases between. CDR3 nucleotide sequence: TGTGCTCTTGGGGAATCGGGCTCCTACTGGCCACCTTACACCGATAAACTCATCTTT. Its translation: CALGESGSYWPPYTDKLIF.

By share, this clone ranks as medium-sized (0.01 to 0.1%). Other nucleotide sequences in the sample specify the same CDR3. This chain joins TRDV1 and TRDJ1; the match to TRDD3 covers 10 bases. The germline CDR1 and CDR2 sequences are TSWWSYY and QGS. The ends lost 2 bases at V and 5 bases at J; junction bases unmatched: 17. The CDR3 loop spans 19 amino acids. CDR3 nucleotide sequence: TGTGCTCTTGGGGAAAGGTCCTACCCCTCATGGGGGATACCGGATAAACTCATCTTT. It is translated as CALGERSYPSWGIPDKLIF.

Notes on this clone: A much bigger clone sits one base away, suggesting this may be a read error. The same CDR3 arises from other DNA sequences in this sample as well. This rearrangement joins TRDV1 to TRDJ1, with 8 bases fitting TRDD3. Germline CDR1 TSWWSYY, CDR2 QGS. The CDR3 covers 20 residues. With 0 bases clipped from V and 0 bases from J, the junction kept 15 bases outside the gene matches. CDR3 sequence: CALGELVGDTRARYTDKLIF. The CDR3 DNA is TGTGCTCTTGGGGAACTCGTCGGGGATACTCGCGCCAGATACACCGATAAACTCATCTTT.

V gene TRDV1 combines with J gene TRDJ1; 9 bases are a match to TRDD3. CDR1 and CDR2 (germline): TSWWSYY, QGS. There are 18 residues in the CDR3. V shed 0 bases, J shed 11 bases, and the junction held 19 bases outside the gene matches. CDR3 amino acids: CALGELGPLWGMVVGLIF. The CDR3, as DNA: TGTGCTCTTGGGGAACTCGGCCCTCTCTGGGGGATGGTCGTAGGGCTCATCTTT.

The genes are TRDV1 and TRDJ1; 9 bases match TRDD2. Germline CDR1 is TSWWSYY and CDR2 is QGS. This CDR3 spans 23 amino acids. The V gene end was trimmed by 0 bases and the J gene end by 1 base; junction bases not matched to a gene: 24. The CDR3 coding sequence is TGTGCTCTTGGGGAACTGCCCACCTTGGGACCTTCCTACGAGGGGGTCCCCACCGATAAACTCATCTTT. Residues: CALGELPTLGPSYEGVPTDKLIF.

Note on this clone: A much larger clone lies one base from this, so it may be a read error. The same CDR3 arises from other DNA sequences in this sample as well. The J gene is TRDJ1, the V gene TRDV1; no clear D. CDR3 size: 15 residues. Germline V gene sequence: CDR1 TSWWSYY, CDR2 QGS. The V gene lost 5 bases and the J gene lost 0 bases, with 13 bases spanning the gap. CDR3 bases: TGTGCTCTTGGGCCCCACACGGGGTACACCGATAAACTCATCTTT. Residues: CALGPHTGYTDKLIF.

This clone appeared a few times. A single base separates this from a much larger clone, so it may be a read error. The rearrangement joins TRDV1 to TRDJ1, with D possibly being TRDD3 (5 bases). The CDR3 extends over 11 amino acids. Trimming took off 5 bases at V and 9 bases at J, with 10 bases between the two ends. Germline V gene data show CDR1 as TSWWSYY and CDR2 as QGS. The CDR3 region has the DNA TGTGCTCTTGGGTTCTGGGATCAACTCATCTTT. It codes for CALGFWDQLIF.

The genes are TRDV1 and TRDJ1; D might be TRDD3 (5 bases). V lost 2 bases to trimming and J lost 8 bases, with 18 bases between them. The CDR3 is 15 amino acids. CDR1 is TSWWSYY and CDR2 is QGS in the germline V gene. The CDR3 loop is CALGESSCLGRKLIF. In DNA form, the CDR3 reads TGTGCTCTTGGGGAAAGCTCGTGTCTGGGACGAAAACTCATCTTT.

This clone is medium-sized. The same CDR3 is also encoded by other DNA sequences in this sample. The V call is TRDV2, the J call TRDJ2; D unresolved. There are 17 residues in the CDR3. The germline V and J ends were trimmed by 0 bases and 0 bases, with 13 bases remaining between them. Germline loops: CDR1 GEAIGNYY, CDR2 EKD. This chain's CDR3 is CACDTADPAALTAQLFF. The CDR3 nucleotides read TGTGCCTGTGACACCGCGGATCCGGCGGCTTTGACAGCACAACTCTTCTTT.

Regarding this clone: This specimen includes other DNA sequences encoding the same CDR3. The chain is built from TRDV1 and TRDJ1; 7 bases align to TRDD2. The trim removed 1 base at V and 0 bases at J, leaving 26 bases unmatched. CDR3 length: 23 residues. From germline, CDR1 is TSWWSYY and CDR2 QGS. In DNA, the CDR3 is TGTGCTCTTGGGGAACCACTGGCGGGCCTTCCTCTACTAACATGGGCGTACACCGATAAACTCATCTTT. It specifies CALGEPLAGLPLLTWAYTDKLIF.

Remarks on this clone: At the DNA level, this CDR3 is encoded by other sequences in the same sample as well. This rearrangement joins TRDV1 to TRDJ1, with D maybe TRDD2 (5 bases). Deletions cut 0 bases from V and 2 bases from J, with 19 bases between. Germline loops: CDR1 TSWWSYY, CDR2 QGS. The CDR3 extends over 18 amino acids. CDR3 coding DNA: TGTGCTCTTGGGGAACTTTCCTTCTCCCCTCGGGGTACCGATAAACTCATCTTT. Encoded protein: CALGELSFSPRGTDKLIF.

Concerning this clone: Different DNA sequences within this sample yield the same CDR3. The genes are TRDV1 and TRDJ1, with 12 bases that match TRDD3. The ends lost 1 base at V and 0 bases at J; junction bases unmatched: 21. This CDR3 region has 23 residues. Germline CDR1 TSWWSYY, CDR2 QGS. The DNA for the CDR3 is TGTGCTCTTGGGGAACGGCGCTCTCCGGTACTGGGGGATACTTCCCTGTACACCGATAAACTCATCTTT. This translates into CALGERRSPVLGDTSLYTDKLIF.

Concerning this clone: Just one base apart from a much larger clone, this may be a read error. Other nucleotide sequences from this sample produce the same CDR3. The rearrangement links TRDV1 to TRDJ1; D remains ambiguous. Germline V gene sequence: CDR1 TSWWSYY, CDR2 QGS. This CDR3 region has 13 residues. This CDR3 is CALGNSRTDKLIF. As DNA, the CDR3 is TGTGCTCTTGGGAACTCAAGGACCGATAAACTCATCTTC.

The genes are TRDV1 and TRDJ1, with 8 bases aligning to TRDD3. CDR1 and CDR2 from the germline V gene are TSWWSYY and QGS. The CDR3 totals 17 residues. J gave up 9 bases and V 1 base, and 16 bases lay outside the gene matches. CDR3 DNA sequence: TGTGCTCTTGGGGAACGTTGGCCTACTGGGGGGCCCCGGGAACTCATCTTT. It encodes CALGERWPTGGPRELIF.

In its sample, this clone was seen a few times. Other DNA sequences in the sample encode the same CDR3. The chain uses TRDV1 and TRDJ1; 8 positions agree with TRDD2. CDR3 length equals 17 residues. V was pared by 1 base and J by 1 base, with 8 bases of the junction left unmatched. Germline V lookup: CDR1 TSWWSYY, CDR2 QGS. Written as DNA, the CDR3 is TGTGCTCTTGGGGAACGCTTCCTACGATCTAGCACCGATAAACTCATCTTT. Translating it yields CALGERFLRSSTDKLIF.

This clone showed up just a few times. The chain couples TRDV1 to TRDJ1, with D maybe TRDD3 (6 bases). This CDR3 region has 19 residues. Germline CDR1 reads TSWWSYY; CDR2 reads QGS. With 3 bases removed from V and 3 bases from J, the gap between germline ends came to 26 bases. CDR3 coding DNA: TGTGCTCTTGGGGACCAAATATCCCGTATCGGGGGAGGGGCCGATAAACTCATCTTT. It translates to CALGDQISRIGGGADKLIF.

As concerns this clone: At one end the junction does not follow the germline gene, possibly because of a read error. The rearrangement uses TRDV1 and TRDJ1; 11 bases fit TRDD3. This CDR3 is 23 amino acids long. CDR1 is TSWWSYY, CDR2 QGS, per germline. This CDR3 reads CALETPPPGGYIKKSRGTDKLIF. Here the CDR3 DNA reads TGTGCTCTTGAGACGCCCCCTCCTGGGGGATACATTAAAAAGAGCCGGGGCACCGATAAGCTCATCTTT.

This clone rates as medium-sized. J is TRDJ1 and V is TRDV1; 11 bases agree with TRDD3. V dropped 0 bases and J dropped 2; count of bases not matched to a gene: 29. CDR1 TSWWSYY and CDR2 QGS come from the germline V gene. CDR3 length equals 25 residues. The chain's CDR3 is CALGELGKGPFPTPYWGILTDKLIF. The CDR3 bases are TGTGCTCTTGGGGAACTAGGTAAAGGTCCCTTTCCTACGCCCTACTGGGGGATATTAACCGATAAACTCATCTTT.

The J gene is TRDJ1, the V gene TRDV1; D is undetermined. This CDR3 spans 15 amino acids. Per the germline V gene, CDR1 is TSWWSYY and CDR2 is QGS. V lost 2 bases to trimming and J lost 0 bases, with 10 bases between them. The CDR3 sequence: CALGEGVNYTDKLIF. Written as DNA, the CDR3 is TGTGCTCTTGGGGAAGGCGTTAATTACACCGATAAACTCATCTTT.

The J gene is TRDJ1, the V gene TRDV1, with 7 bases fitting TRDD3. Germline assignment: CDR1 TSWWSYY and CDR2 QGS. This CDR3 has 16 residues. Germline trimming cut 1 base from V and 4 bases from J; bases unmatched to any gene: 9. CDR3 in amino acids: CALGERRGDLLDKLIF. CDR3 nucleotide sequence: TGTGCTCTTGGGGAACGGAGGGGGGATCTCCTCGATAAACTCATCTTT.

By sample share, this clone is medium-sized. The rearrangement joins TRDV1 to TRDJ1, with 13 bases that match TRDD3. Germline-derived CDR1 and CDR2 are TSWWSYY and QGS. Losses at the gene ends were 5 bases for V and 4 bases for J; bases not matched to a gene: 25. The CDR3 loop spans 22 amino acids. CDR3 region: CALGKGVVRLPTGGYGGDKLIF. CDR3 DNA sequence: TGTGCTCTTGGGAAAGGGGTAGTTCGCCTTCCGACTGGGGGATACGGAGGCGATAAACTCATCTTT.

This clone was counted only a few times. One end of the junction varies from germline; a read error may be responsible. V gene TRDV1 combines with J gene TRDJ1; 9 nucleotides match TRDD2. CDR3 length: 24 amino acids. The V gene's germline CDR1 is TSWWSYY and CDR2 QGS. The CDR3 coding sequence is TGTGCTCTTGGGGCGAGGCCTTCCTACGTACTGGGGATCGGAAAAGACTCGTACACCAATAAACTCATCTTT. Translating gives CALGARPSYVLGIGKDSYTNKLIF.

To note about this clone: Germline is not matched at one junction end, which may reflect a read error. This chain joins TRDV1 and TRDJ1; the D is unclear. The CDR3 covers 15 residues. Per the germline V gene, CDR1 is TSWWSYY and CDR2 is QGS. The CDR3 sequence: CALGETVLTTAKLIF. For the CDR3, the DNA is TGTGCTCTTGGGGAAACCGTACTGACAACCGCTAAACTCATCTTT.

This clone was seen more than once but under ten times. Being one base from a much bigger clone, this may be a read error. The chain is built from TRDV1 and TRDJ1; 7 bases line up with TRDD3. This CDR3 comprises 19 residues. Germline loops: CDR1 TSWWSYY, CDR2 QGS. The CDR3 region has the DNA TGTGCTCTTGGGGAACGCGGTTCCCCTGGGGGCCAGTACACCGGTAAACTCATCTTT. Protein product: CALGERGSPGGQYTGKLIF.